Following are 4 T cell receptor beta chains from one sample sequenced in a study of blood T cell repertoires in COVID-19. Measured with immunoSEQ multiplex PCR; TCRdb has only the in-frame clones, and not every one. This sample carries 50,000 to 80,000 clones, more than 70% of them seen once, and the ten largest clones take roughly a tenth. Sample: PBMCs or T cells enriched from blood (not recorded which). These receptor sequences come from a middle-aged woman who had recovered from COVID-19.

The chain uses TRBV5-1 and TRBJ1-3; D is uncertain. The CDR3 contains 15 residues. The V and J ends lost 4 bases and 0 bases respectively, with 11 bases between them. Germline CDR1 reads SGHRS; CDR2 reads YFSETQ. This chain's CDR3 is CASSDPRGSGNTIYF. The CDR3 region has the DNA TGCGCCAGCAGCGATCCACGGGGCTCTGGAAACACCATATATTTT.

This chain connects TRBV7-8 to TRBJ2-7, with D perhaps matching TRBD2 (5 bases). Deletions cut 4 bases from V and 0 bases from J, with 16 bases between. CDR1 is SGHVS, CDR2 FQNEAQ, per germline. The CDR3 consists of 16 residues. This CDR3 reads CASSSSSRESSYEQYF. CDR3 bases: TGTGCCAGCAGCTCGTCCTCGAGGGAGAGCTCCTACGAGCAGTACTTC.

V usage is TRBV7-3 and J usage is TRBJ1-1; D unresolved. Germline values: CDR1 SGHTA, CDR2 FQGTGA. Trimming cost V 5 bases and J 5 bases, with 12 bases left between them. The CDR3 runs 13 residues. CDR3 sequence reads: CASSRLEKTEAFF. DNA for the CDR3: TGTGCCAGCAGCCGTCTAGAGAAGACTGAAGCTTTCTTT.

The V and J genes are TRBV6-6 and TRBJ1-5; 10 nucleotides agree with TRBD1. The CDR3 length is 17 residues. Germline CDR1 reads MNHNY; CDR2 reads SVGAGI (reference sequence). V lost 5 bases to trimming and J lost 3 bases; unmatched junction nucleotides: 10. Here the CDR3 DNA reads TGTGCCAGCAGTCCTCGTCTCGGGACAGGGGTCAATCAGCCCCAGCATTTT. Translating gives CASSPRLGTGVNQPQHF.